In its sample, the clone carrying this T cell receptor (beta chain) is medium-sized. No antigen is known for it. The CDR3 is 16 amino acids. The junction had 12 bases not matched to a gene; V was cut back by 3 bases and J by 8 bases. CDR1 is SGDLS, CDR2 YYNGEE, per germline. The sample's time point: sample taken at primary tumor resection. These data belong to a study of spatial heterogeneity in lung cancer. Study summary: Counts of TCR transcripts in tumor regions correlated strongly with a T cell module score (derived from matched bulk RNA-seq).

Study results and caveats: The study found that expanded intratumoral alpha and beta TCR counts tracked tumor mutation counts.

One entry per CDR3 protein, called by TCRdb with MiXCR from the 5' RACE reads. The sample holds about 5,700 distinct CDR3 sequences, around 15% seen once. Specimen: lung tumor tissue, collected at surgery. This sequence originates from a female donor with early-stage non-small cell lung cancer. The V call is TRBV9, the J call TRBJ2-1; 9 positions agree with TRBD2. The CDR3 nucleotides are TGTGCCAGCAGCGCCCGAGGCGGGAGGGCCAGTTATGAGCAGTTCTTC. Its protein is CASSARGGRASYEQFF.